This entry lists 25 T cell receptor beta chains sequenced from one sample in a study of OX40 agonist ivuxolimab in advanced cancers. Repertoires were generated with immunoSEQ multiplex PCR, while TCRdb's copy carries only in-frame clones and drops some. The table records more than 8,500 clones, about 66% of them present only once. The sequencing used CD4+ or CD8+ T cells sorted from blood, collected in a trial of the OX40 agonist ivuxolimab. Every receptor here comes from an adult with an advanced solid tumor such as melanoma, head and neck, liver or kidney cancer.

The V call is TRBV9, the J call TRBJ2-1; 10 bases line up with TRBD2. J was trimmed by 8 bases and V by 4 bases; bases with no gene match: 6. Germline CDR1 is SGDLS and CDR2 is YYNGEE. The CDR3 sequence is 14 residues long. The DNA for the CDR3 is TGTGCCAGCAGCATTAGCGGGAGGAGAGATGAGCAGTTCTTC. Residues: CASSISGRRDEQFF.

This CDR3 is CASSQDREGQETQYF. The DNA for the CDR3 is TGTGCCAGCAGCCAAGACCGGGAGGGCCAAGAGACCCAGTACTTC. The rearrangement joins TRBV4-2 to TRBJ2-5; 8 nucleotides align to TRBD2. Losses at the gene ends were 0 bases for V and 1 base for J; bases not matched to a gene: 1. Germline CDR1 is LGHNA and CDR2 is YNFKEQ. The CDR3 contains 15 residues.

With respect to this clone: The same CDR3 is also encoded by other DNA sequences in this sample. This rearrangement joins TRBV2 to TRBJ1-1, with TRBD1 identical over 7 bases. Trimming took 6 bases from V and 2 from J; bases not matched to a gene: 6. Germline V gene sequence: CDR1 SNHLY, CDR2 FYNNEI. The CDR3 extends over 14 amino acids. For the CDR3, the DNA is TGTGCCAGCAGCGCGGGACAGTTAAACACTGAAGCTTTCTTT. This codes for CASSAGQLNTEAFF. Looking up the rest from reference TRBV2 and TRBJ1-1 gives the full variable domain: EPEVTQTPSHQVTQMGQEVILRCVPISNHLYFYWYRQILGQKVEFLVSFYNNEISEKSEIFDDQFSVERPDGSNFTLKIRSTKLEDSAMYFCASSAGQLNTEAFFGQGTRLTVV.

The V and J genes are TRBV6-4 and TRBJ2-3; 8 bases line up with TRBD1. Germline V gene sequence: CDR1 MRHNA, CDR2 SNTAGT. The CDR3 runs to 14 residues. The V segment lost 4 bases and the J segment 1 base; nucleotides outside the gene matches: 1. CDR3 coding DNA: TGTGCCAGCAGTGCGACAGGGGGCACAGATACGCAGTATTTT. This sequence encodes CASSATGGTDTQYF.

This clone was seen a single time. The chain joins TRBV5-6 to TRBJ1-2; the D is unclear. This CDR3 spans 14 amino acids. Trimming left V 5 bases short and J 4 bases short, with 15 bases between. Germline loops: CDR1 SGHDT, CDR2 YYEEEE. DNA of the CDR3: TGTGCCAGCAGTTATACGGGATACTTCTATGGCTACACCTTC. Residues: CASSYTGYFYGYTF.

This clone was seen just once. The chain is built from TRBV10-1 and TRBJ2-1; weak D call: TRBD1 (6 bases). Trimming removed 4 bases from V and 4 bases from J, with 8 bases in between. The CDR3 consists of 13 residues. The germline CDR1 and CDR2 sequences are WNHNN and SYGVQD (reference sequence). In DNA form, the CDR3 reads TGCGCCAGCAGTGGAACAGGGTACAATGAGCAGTTCTTC. Its protein product is CASSGTGYNEQFF.

The chain is built from TRBV5-6 and TRBJ2-7; maybe TRBD1 (5 bases). Trimming took 3 bases from V and 5 from J, leaving 9 bases between them. CDR3 length: 12 residues. From germline, CDR1 is SGHDT and CDR2 YYEEEE. The DNA of the CDR3 is TGTGCCAGCAGCTGGGGCTTCAACGAGCAGTACTTC. Amino acids: CASSWGFNEQYF.

The gene calls are TRBV7-8 and TRBJ1-1, with D perhaps matching TRBD1 (5 bases). The CDR3 contains 15 residues. Germline lookup yields CDR1 SGHVS and CDR2 FQNEAQ. Between the trimmed V and J ends, which lost 1 base and 1 base, there was a span of 10 bases. CDR3 residues: CASSLVGGRNTEAFF. For the CDR3, the DNA is TGTGCCAGCAGCTTAGTCGGGGGGAGGAACACTGAAGCTTTCTTT.

The chain employs TRBV7-6 and TRBJ2-5; no firm D call. The CDR3 is 14 amino acids. V was cut by 1 base and J by 2 bases, with 8 bases left in between. Germline assignment: CDR1 SGHVS and CDR2 FNYEAQ. CDR3 sequence (DNA): TGTGCCAGCAGCTTAGAGGCAGAACAAGAGACCCAGTACTTC. Residues: CASSLEAEQETQYF. Filled out from reference TRBV7-6 and TRBJ2-5, the complete variable domain reads GAGVSQSPRYKVTKRGQDVALRCDPISGHVSLYWYRQALGQGPEFLTYFNYEAQQDKSGLPNDRFSAERPEGSISTLTIQRTEQRDSAMYRCASSLEAEQETQYFGPGTRLLVL.

The V call is TRBV6-5, the J call TRBJ1-2; maybe TRBD1 (6 bases). Germline-derived CDR1 and CDR2 are MNHEY and SVGAGI. This CDR3 contains 14 residues. V was clipped by 5 bases and J by 4 bases, with 14 bases between them. The CDR3 spells CASSVGTLSYGYTF. CDR3 coding DNA: TGTGCCAGCAGTGTCGGGACACTTAGCTATGGCTACACCTTC.

This chain joins TRBV5-1 and TRBJ2-7, with 7 bases that match TRBD2. The germline gives CDR1 SGHRS, CDR2 YFSETQ. Trimming removed 0 bases from V and 7 bases from J; junction bases left unmatched: 7. The CDR3 consists of 14 residues. The CDR3 nucleotides read TGCGCCAGCAGCTTGGCTAGCGGAGGTCTGGAGCAGTACTTC. It yields the protein CASSLASGGLEQYF.

This CDR3 reads CASTPAWGVSSYTF. The CDR3 region has the DNA TGTGCCAGCACCCCTGCGTGGGGGGTCTCGTCGTACACCTTC. The rearrangement uses TRBV27 and TRBJ1-2; maybe TRBD1 (5 bases). Trimming took off 7 bases at V and 11 bases at J, with 23 bases between the two ends. This CDR3 spans 14 amino acids. Per germline, CDR1 MNHEY and CDR2 SMNVEV (reference sequence).

CDR3 nucleotide sequence: TGTGCCTTTAGCGGGCCGCGACATTACGAGCAGTACTTC. It encodes CAFSGPRHYEQYF. The chain employs TRBV30 and TRBJ2-7; TRBD2 agrees at 7 bases. Germline trimming cut 7 bases from V and 4 bases from J; bases unmatched to any gene: 10. Germline assignment: CDR1 GTSNPN and CDR2 SVGIG (reference sequence). The CDR3 is 13 residues long.

In its sample, this clone was seen a few times. This chain joins TRBV27 and TRBJ2-1; either TRBD1 or TRBD2 may supply D (5 bases each). This CDR3 contains 14 residues. V shed 3 bases and J shed 2 bases, with 8 bases lying between them. Germline-derived CDR1 and CDR2 are MNHEY and SMNVEV (reference sequence). CDR3 DNA sequence: TGTGCCAGCAGTTTGCTGGGACCCTACAATGAGCAGTTCTTC. Translation: CASSLLGPYNEQFF.

In this sample, this clone turned up once. Just one base apart from a much larger clone, this may be a read error. The identical CDR3 is also encoded by other nucleotide sequences in the sample. The V and J genes are TRBV6-4 and TRBJ2-2, with D hard to call. The V gene's germline CDR1 is MRHNA and CDR2 SNTAGT. The CDR3 extends over 13 amino acids. Deletions cut 2 bases from V and 3 bases from J, with 4 bases between. The CDR3 is CASSDRDTGELFF. In nucleotides, the CDR3 is TGTGCCAGCAGTGACAGGGACACCGGGGAGCTGTTTTTT.

J is TRBJ2-1 and V is TRBV2; D remains ambiguous. Trimming stripped 6 bases from V and 8 bases from J, with 11 bases between. CDR3 length: 12 residues. Germline CDR1 reads SNHLY; CDR2 reads FYNNEI. DNA of the CDR3: TGTGCCAGCAGATTAGCAGTGGATGAGCAGTTCTTC. This codes for CASRLAVDEQFF. The whole variable domain, filled in from reference TRBV2 and TRBJ2-1, reads EPEVTQTPSHQVTQMGQEVILRCVPISNHLYFYWYRQILGQKVEFLVSFYNNEISEKSEIFDDQFSVERPDGSNFTLKIRSTKLEDSAMYFCASRLAVDEQFFGPGTRLTVL.

The chain uses TRBV28 and TRBJ2-5; the D is unclear. Germline-derived CDR1 and CDR2 are MDHEN and SYDVKM. V dropped 8 bases and J dropped 0 bases, with 13 bases sitting between them. The CDR3 totals 14 residues. The CDR3 nucleotides are TGTGCCAGCTCTCTTTTGGGGTACCAAGAGACCCAGTACTTC. It translates to CASSLLGYQETQYF.

The chain is built from TRBV5-4 and TRBJ2-1; possibly TRBD2 for D (5 bases). Trimming stripped 0 bases from V and 8 bases from J, with 15 bases between. The germline gives CDR1 SGHNT, CDR2 YYREEE (reference sequence). This CDR3 has 15 amino acids. The CDR3 nucleotides are TGTGCCAGCAGCTTGGTCGAGCGGTTGTATGATGAGCAGTTCTTC. Translated, it gives CASSLVERLYDEQFF.

The chain recombines TRBV15 with TRBJ2-3; possible D gene TRBD2, 6 bases. V shed 1 base and J shed 6 bases, with 14 bases lying between them. This CDR3 is built from 15 residues. Germline loops: CDR1 LNHNV, CDR2 YYDKDF (reference sequence). Here the CDR3 reads CATSRGRGSSDTQYF. CDR3 DNA sequence: TGTGCCACCAGCAGAGGTCGGGGGTCGTCGGATACGCAGTATTTT. Full variable domain (remainder filled in from reference TRBV15 and TRBJ2-3): DAMVIQNPRYQVTQFGKPVTLSCSQTLNHNVMYWYQQKSSQAPKLLFHYYDKDFNNEADTPDNFQSRRPNTSFCFLDIRSPGLGDTAMYLCATSRGRGSSDTQYFGPGTRLTVL.

The chain uses TRBV15 and TRBJ2-7, with D maybe TRBD1 (6 bases). The CDR3 runs to 13 residues. Germline assignment: CDR1 LNHNV and CDR2 YYDKDF (reference sequence). Trimming took 3 bases from V and 3 from J, leaving 9 bases between them. CDR3 residues: CATSSGQNYEQYF. CDR3 coding DNA: TGTGCCACCAGCAGTGGACAGAACTACGAGCAGTACTTC.

The V and J genes are TRBV7-9 and TRBJ2-6; 11 bases map to TRBD2. CDR3 length: 17 residues. The germline V gene encodes CDR1 SEHNR and CDR2 FQNEAQ (reference sequence). The junction had 3 bases not matched to a gene; V was cut back by 5 bases and J by 0 bases. The CDR3 bases are TGTGCCAGCAGCATCGGACTAGCGGGCTCTGGGGCCAACGTCCTGACTTTC. It translates to CASSIGLAGSGANVLTF.

The chain joins TRBV11-1 to TRBJ2-1, with TRBD1 matching 8 bases. Trimming took 0 bases from V and 8 from J; bases not matched to a gene: 9. The CDR3 runs to 16 residues. Germline V gene data show CDR1 as SGHAT and CDR2 as FQDESV (reference sequence). The CDR3 reads CASSLAWTGRWDEQFF. CDR3 nucleotide sequence: TGTGCCAGCAGCTTAGCGTGGACAGGGAGATGGGATGAGCAGTTCTTC.

The chain uses TRBV7-9 and TRBJ2-3, with 13 bases fitting TRBD2. The CDR3 sequence is 15 residues long. Germline values: CDR1 SEHNR, CDR2 FQNEAQ (reference sequence). Trimming cost V 5 bases and J 6 bases; bases outside gene matches: 5. The CDR3 sequence is CASSRTSGRDDTQYF. CDR3 nucleotide sequence: TGTGCCAGCAGCCGCACTAGCGGGAGGGACGATACGCAGTATTTT.

This clone is judged medium-sized (0.01 to 0.1%). The rearrangement joins TRBV7-2 to TRBJ2-7; tentatively, D is TRBD2 (5 bases). CDR1 and CDR2 from the germline V gene are SGHTA and FQGNSA. The V gene lost 4 bases and the J gene lost 6 bases, with 13 bases spanning the gap. CDR3 length: 13 residues. Here the CDR3 reads CASSSGVGREQYF. CDR3 DNA: TGTGCCAGCAGCTCCGGGGTAGGGCGCGAGCAGTACTTC. The complete variable domain, with remaining parts taken from reference TRBV7-2 and TRBJ2-7, reads GAGVSQSPSNKVTEKGKDVELRCDPISGHTALYWYRQSLGQGLEFLIYFQGNSAPDKSGLPSDRFSAERTGGSVSTLTIQRTQQEDSAVYLCASSSGVGREQYFGPGTRLTVT.

The chain joins TRBV6-5 to TRBJ2-6; unclear D gene. The V end lost 3 bases, the J end lost 2 bases, and 8 bases lay between the germline ends. This CDR3 comprises 15 residues. Germline V gives CDR1 MNHEY, CDR2 SVGAGI. The CDR3 DNA is TGTGCCAGCAGTTATGCAGGCACTGGGGCCAACGTCCTGACTTTC. It codes for CASSYAGTGANVLTF.